This T cell receptor (beta chain) emerged from a study of cytomegalovirus exposure and HLA in healthy donors. The PCR was carried out with 60 Vbeta primers and 13 Jbeta primers. As originally analysed: Later work found 65 million to 100 million unique TCR beta chains, with 9.5 million to 11 million shared. Sequencing used immunoSEQ multiplex PCR; TCRdb keeps in-frame clones, though not all of them. V and J calls and clone size come straight from that table; D and trimming were deduced from the DNA. Of over 100,000 clones in the sample, roughly 69% were seen once. Study-wide points: Later, an analysis showed that TCR beta chains associated with HLA were more clonally expanded than others that were equally common. Immune exposure was documented only through CMV serostatus.

V lost 4 bases, J lost 1 base, and 10 bases lay in between. This CDR3 comprises 14 residues. Germline V gene sequence: CDR1 LNHDA, CDR2 SQIVND (reference sequence). Worth noting for this clone: The target antigen is unknown.

The chain uses TRBV19 and TRBJ1-2, with D perhaps TRBD1 (5 bases). This receptor was taken from a woman aged 25-40 years in good health and CMV-seronegative. The sample consisted of PBMCs. The CDR3 sequence: CASSTPDSNYGYTF. The CDR3 bases are TGTGCCAGTAGTACACCTGACAGTAACTATGGCTACACCTTC.